Listed here is a single T cell receptor beta chain. Its antigen is currently unknown. TCRdb re-called the 5' RACE reads with MiXCR, one entry per CDR3 protein. The table has tens of thousands of distinct CDR3 sequences, 24% seen once; the top ten hold roughly 4.5%. The data stem from a study of neurological immune-mediated disorders. The CDR3 runs 15 residues. CDR1 and CDR2 (germline): SNHLY, FYNNEI. V lost 1 base and J lost 6, with 12 bases in between. Time point reported: technical triplicate 2. Broader study findings: TCR clonal expansion peaked in HTLV-1-associated myelopathy patients and was lowest in multiple sclerosis patients.

V usage is TRBV2 and J usage is TRBJ2-2; D uncertain. Sequencing input: PBMCs. The receptor's source is a man aged 60-69 years with HTLV-1-associated myelopathy (HAM/TSP). The CDR3 reads CASSEEGLESGELFF. The CDR3 bases are TGTGCCAGCAGTGAAGAAGGGCTAGAGTCCGGGGAGCTGTTTTTT.